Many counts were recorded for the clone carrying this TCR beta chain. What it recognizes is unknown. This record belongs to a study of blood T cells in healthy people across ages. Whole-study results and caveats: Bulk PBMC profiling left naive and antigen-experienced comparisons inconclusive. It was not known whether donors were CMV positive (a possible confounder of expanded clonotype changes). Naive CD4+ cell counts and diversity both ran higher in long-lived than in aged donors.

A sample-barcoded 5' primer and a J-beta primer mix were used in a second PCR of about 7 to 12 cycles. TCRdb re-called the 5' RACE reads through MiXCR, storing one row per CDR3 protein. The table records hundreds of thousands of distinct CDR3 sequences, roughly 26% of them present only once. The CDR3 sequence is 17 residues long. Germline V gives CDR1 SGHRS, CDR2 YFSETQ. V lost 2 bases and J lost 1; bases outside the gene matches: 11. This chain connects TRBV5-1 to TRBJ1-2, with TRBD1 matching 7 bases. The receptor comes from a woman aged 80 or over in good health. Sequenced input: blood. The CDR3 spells CASSFIRPGTVNYGYTF. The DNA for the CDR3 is TGCGCCAGCAGCTTCATCCGACCCGGGACAGTTAACTATGGCTACACCTTC.